The present entry profiles one T cell receptor (beta chain) with its context. Its antigen is currently unknown. These data originate in a study of CXCR3-negative and CXCR3-positive naive CD8 T cells. Study at large: Each library gave roughly 1.5 +/- 0.3 million of approximately 150 million TRB reads. Findings of the study overall: Cryopreservation partially lowered CXCR3 expression, so most assays used fresh PBMCs. Naive cells used TRBV-TRBJ genes in much the same way whether CXCR3-negative or CXCR3-positive; memory cells did not.

The libraries of TRB cDNA were prepared using 5' RACE with UMI labels. TCRdb re-called the 5' RACE reads; every CDR3 protein appears as one record, without DNA. Its table records about 48,000 distinct CDR3 sequences. The clonotype comes from a human donor in good health. Some clones in this sample may be carry-over from other donors' samples. The specimen was memory CD8+ T cells from blood.

CDR3 sequence: CASSPSSGGAYEQYF. The V and J genes are TRBV7-9 and TRBJ2-7; as DNA is missing, the TRBD2 call by TCRdb cannot be tested. The length of the CDR3 is 15 residues. Looked up from germline, CDR1 is SEHNR and CDR2 is FQNEAQ (reference sequence). The whole variable domain, remainder taken from reference TRBV7-9 and TRBJ2-7, is DTGVSQNPRHKITKRGQNVTFRCDPISEHNRLYWYRQTLGQGPEFLTYFQNEAQLEKSRLLSDRFSAERPKGSFSTLEIQRTEQGDSAMYLCASSPSSGGAYEQYFGPGTRLTVT.